This TCR beta chain was sequenced during a study of T cell changes during pregnancy in multiple sclerosis. V was shortened by 3 bases and J by 2 bases, with 11 bases between the two germline ends. This CDR3 region has 15 residues. The germline gives CDR1 LNHDA, CDR2 SQIVND (reference sequence). A single count supports this clone. This table comes from immunoSEQ multiplex PCR, and its TCRdb copy is limited to in-frame clones, with some not included. The table includes roughly 56,000 clones, roughly 86% detected once. The material was peripheral blood, obtained in the first trimester of pregnancy. The chain uses TRBV19 and TRBJ1-3; possibly TRBD1 for D (6 bases). This TCR was recovered from a female donor with multiple sclerosis, enrolled in a pregnancy study. CDR3: CASSIPAGAGNTIYF. The CDR3 nucleotides are TGTGCCAGTAGTATCCCGGCAGGGGCTGGAAACACCATATATTTT. Filled out from reference TRBV19 and TRBJ1-3, the complete variable domain reads DGGITQSPKYLFRKEGQNVTLSCEQNLNHDAMYWYRQDPGQGLRLIYYSQIVNDFQKGDIAEGYSVSREKKESFPLTVTSAQKNPTAFYLCASSIPAGAGNTIYFGEGSWLTVV.